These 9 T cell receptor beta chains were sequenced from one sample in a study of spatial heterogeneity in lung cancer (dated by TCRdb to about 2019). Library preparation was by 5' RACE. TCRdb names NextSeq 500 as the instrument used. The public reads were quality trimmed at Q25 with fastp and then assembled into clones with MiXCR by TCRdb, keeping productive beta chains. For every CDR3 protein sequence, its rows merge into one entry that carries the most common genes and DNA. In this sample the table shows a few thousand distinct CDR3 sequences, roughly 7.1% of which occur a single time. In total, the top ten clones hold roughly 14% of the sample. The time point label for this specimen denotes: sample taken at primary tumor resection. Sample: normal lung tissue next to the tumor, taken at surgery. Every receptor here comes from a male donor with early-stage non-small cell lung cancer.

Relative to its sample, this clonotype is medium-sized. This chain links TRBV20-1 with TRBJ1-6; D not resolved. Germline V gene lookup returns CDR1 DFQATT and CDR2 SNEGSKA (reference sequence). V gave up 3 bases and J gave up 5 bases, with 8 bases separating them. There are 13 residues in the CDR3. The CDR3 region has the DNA TGCAGTGCTAGTGGTTCAGATAATTCACCCCTCCACTTT. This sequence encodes CSASGSDNSPLHF.

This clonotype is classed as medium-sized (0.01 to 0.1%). This CDR3 is CASSQGARAPRQETQYF. Here the CDR3 DNA reads TGTGCCAGCAGCCAAGGGGCCCGGGCCCCCCGCCAAGAGACCCAGTACTTC. The rearrangement uses TRBV14 and TRBJ2-5; D is undetermined. V shed 1 base and J shed 1 base, with 16 bases lying between them. The germline V gene encodes CDR1 SGHDN and CDR2 FVKESK. This CDR3 is built from 17 residues.

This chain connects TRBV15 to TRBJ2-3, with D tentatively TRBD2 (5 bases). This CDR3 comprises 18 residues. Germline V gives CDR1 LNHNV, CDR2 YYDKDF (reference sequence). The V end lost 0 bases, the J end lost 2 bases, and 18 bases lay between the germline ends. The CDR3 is CATSRDRNRGAPTDTQYF. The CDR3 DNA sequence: TGTGCCACCAGCAGAGACCGAAATCGGGGTGCGCCCACAGATACGCAGTATTTT.

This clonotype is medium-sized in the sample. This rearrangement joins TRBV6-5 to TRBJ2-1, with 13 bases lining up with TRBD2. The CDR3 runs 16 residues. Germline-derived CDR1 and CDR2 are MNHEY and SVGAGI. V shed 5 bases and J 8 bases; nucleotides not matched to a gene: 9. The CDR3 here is CASSPPTSGGRDEQFF. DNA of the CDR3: TGTGCCAGCAGTCCTCCGACTAGCGGGGGGAGGGATGAGCAGTTCTTC.

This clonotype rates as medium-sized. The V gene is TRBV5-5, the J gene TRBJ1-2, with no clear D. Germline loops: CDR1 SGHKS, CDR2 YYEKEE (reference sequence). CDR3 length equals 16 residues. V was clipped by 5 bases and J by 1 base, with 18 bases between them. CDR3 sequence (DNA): TGTGCCAGCAGTTTTCGGCAGGACCTTAATAACTATGGCTACACCTTC. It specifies CASSFRQDLNNYGYTF. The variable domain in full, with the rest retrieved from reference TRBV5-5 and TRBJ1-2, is DAGVTQSPTHLIKTRGQQVTLRCSPISGHKSVSWYQQVLGQGPQFIFQYYEKEERGRGNFPDRFSARQFPNYSSELNVNALLLGDSALYLCASSFRQDLNNYGYTFGSGTRLTVV.

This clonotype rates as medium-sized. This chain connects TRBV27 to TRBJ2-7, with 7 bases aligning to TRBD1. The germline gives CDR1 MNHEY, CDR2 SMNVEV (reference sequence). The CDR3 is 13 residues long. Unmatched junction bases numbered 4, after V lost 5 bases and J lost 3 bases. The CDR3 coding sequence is TGTGCCAGCAGTATGACAGGGCTCTACGAGCAGTACTTC. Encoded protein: CASSMTGLYEQYF.

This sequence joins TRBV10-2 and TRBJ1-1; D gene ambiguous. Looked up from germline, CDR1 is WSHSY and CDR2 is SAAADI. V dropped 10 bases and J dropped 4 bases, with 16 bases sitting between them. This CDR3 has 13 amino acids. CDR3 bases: TGCGCCACCCGTAGGACTTTGGGCACTGAAGCTTTCTTT. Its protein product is CATRRTLGTEAFF.

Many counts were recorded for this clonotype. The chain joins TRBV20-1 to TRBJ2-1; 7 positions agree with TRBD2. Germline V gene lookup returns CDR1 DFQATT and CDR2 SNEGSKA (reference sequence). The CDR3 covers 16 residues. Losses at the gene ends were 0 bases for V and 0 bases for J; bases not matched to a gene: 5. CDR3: CSARDPGGSSYNEQFF. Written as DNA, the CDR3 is TGCAGTGCTAGAGATCCGGGGGGTAGCTCCTACAATGAGCAGTTCTTC.

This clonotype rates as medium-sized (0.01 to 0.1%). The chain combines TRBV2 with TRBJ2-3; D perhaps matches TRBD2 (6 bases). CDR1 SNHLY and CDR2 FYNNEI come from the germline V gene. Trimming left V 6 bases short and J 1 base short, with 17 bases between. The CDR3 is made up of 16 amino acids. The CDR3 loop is CASSARGYLGTDTQYF. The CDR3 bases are TGTGCCAGCAGCGCCCGGGGGTACCTAGGCACAGATACGCAGTATTTT.